The 30 T cell receptor beta chains in this list originate from one sample, sequenced in a study of cytomegalovirus exposure and HLA in healthy donors. Vbeta (60) and Jbeta (13) primers were used in the PCR. Clones were sequenced by immunoSEQ multiplex PCR, and TCRdb holds only the in-frame ones, with some missing. Found here are roughly 150,000 clones, approximately 80% of them singletons; the top ten hold about 2.1%. The sequenced sample was PBMCs. The receptors were sampled from a woman under 30 in good health and CMV-seronegative.

In its sample, this clone was seen a few times. The V call is TRBV10-3, the J call TRBJ2-2, with D unresolved. Looked up from germline, CDR1 is ENHRY and CDR2 is SYGVKD. Between the trimmed V and J ends, which lost 0 bases and 1 base, there was a span of 9 bases. The CDR3 length is 16 residues. CDR3 sequence: CAISESAGMNTGELFF. The CDR3 DNA reads TGTGCCATCAGTGAGTCGGCAGGCATGAACACCGGGGAGCTGTTTTTT.

This rearrangement joins TRBV4-1 to TRBJ2-1, with D possibly TRBD2 on 7 matching bases. The V gene lost 0 bases and the J gene lost 2 bases, with 8 bases spanning the gap. Germline values: CDR1 MGHRA, CDR2 YSYEKL. This CDR3 has 15 amino acids. For the CDR3, the DNA is TGCGCCAGCAGCCAAGAGCGGGGGCCCTACAATGAGCAGTTCTTC. Translated: CASSQERGPYNEQFF.

The V gene is TRBV5-4, the J gene TRBJ1-1, with D unresolved. V was pared by 2 bases and J by 1 base, with 12 bases between. The CDR3 sequence is 15 residues long. Germline V gene lookup returns CDR1 SGHNT and CDR2 YYREEE (reference sequence). The DNA of the CDR3 is TGTGCCAGCAGCTTTGGTTCACAGACGAACACTGAAGCTTTCTTT. It translates to CASSFGSQTNTEAFF.

The count of this clone is one. CDR3 in amino acids: CASSLDSPYEQYF. The CDR3 DNA sequence: TGTGCCAGCAGCTTAGACAGCCCCTACGAGCAGTACTTC. The chain employs TRBV7-9 and TRBJ2-7; D is ambiguous. Germline values: CDR1 SEHNR, CDR2 FQNEAQ (reference sequence). The ends were cut back, 1 base at V and 2 bases at J, with 6 bases in the middle. This CDR3 region has 13 residues.

The gene calls are TRBV10-3 and TRBJ1-4, with 8 bases matching TRBD1. The germline CDR1 and CDR2 sequences are ENHRY and SYGVKD. V gave up 4 bases and J gave up 10 bases; unmatched junction bases: 2. The CDR3 has 12 amino acids. The CDR3 here is CAISATGGKLFF. CDR3 sequence (DNA): TGTGCCATCAGTGCAACAGGGGGAAAACTGTTTTTT.

The genes are TRBV7-9 and TRBJ1-4; D not certain. V shed 1 base and J shed 8 bases, with 14 bases lying between them. This CDR3 has 15 amino acids. Per germline, CDR1 SEHNR and CDR2 FQNEAQ (reference sequence). CDR3 amino acids: CASSLDSGSWEKLFF. The CDR3 coding sequence is TGTGCCAGCAGCTTAGACTCAGGTTCGTGGGAAAAACTGTTTTTT.

The chain employs TRBV7-8 and TRBJ1-2; no clear D gene. CDR3 size: 12 residues. The germline gives CDR1 SGHVS, CDR2 FQNEAQ. V dropped 1 base and J dropped 10 bases, with 10 bases sitting between them. CDR3 in DNA: TGTGCCAGCAGCTTAGTATCAGGTTTCTACACCTTC. Translating gives CASSLVSGFYTF. The full variable domain, rest sourced from reference TRBV7-8 and TRBJ1-2, is GAGVSQSPRYKVAKRGQDVALRCDPISGHVSLFWYQQALGQGPEFLTYFQNEAQLDKSGLPSDRFFAERPEGSVSTLKIQRTQQEDSAVYLCASSLVSGFYTFGSGTRLTVV.

The chain links TRBV4-1 to TRBJ1-5, with 9 bases aligning to TRBD1. This CDR3 contains 17 residues. Germline CDR1 reads MGHRA; CDR2 reads YSYEKL. The V segment lost 2 bases and the J segment 6 bases; nucleotides outside the gene matches: 11. In DNA, the CDR3 is TGCGCCAGCAGCCAAACAATCCTCCGGGACAGGGTTCAGCCCCAGCATTTT. Protein: CASSQTILRDRVQPQHF.

This clone was observed a handful of times. V usage is TRBV18 and J usage is TRBJ1-1, with D perhaps TRBD1 (5 bases). Per germline, CDR1 KGHSH and CDR2 LQKENI. V was shortened by 4 bases and J by 1 base, with 16 bases between the two germline ends. The CDR3 has 16 amino acids. The CDR3 bases are TGTGCCAGCTCACACCCCATGGGGCGGTGGAACACTGAAGCTTTCTTT. Translating gives CASSHPMGRWNTEAFF.

The genes are TRBV30 and TRBJ2-1; TRBD2 agrees at 9 bases. Losses at the gene ends were 4 bases for V and 2 bases for J; bases not matched to a gene: 6. The CDR3 is 15 residues long. Germline V gives CDR1 GTSNPN, CDR2 SVGIG (reference sequence). The chain's CDR3 is CAWKGLATAYNEQFF. The CDR3 DNA reads TGTGCCTGGAAAGGACTAGCGACCGCCTACAATGAGCAGTTCTTC. Looking up the rest from reference TRBV30 and TRBJ2-1 gives the full variable domain: SQTIHQWPATLVQPVGSPLSLECTVEGTSNPNLYWYRQAAGRGLQLLFYSVGIGQISSEVPQNLSASRPQDRQFILSSKKLLLSDSGFYLCAWKGLATAYNEQFFGPGTRLTVL.

The gene calls are TRBV10-2 and TRBJ2-3, with 8 bases fitting TRBD2. The CDR3 totals 11 residues. Germline-derived CDR1 and CDR2 are WSHSY and SAAADI. V lost 6 bases to trimming and J lost 9 bases; unmatched junction nucleotides: 2. The CDR3: CASRVAGTQYF. CDR3 sequence (DNA): TGCGCCAGCAGAGTAGCGGGGACGCAGTATTTT.

V usage is TRBV15 and J usage is TRBJ1-6; 8 bases map to TRBD1. The V and J ends lost 5 bases and 5 bases, in that order; junction bases with no gene match: 5. Germline V gene data show CDR1 as LNHNV and CDR2 as YYDKDF (reference sequence). This CDR3 has 15 residues. The CDR3 protein is CATSAHRGDNSPLHF. In DNA, the CDR3 is TGTGCCACCAGCGCCCACAGGGGGGATAATTCACCCCTCCACTTT.

This clone was seen a single time. V gene TRBV5-1 combines with J gene TRBJ2-2; D may be TRBD1 (5 bases). Trimming stripped 4 bases from V and 5 bases from J, with 12 bases between. The CDR3 contains 14 residues. In germline, CDR1 is SGHRS, CDR2 YFSETQ. CDR3: CASSPITGTGELFF. For the CDR3, the DNA is TGCGCCAGCAGCCCCATAACAGGTACCGGGGAGCTGTTTTTT.

J is TRBJ2-3 and V is TRBV6-5; 7 nucleotides line up with TRBD2. This CDR3 spans 14 amino acids. The ends lost 6 bases at V and 2 bases at J; junction bases unmatched: 5. CDR1 and CDR2 (germline): MNHEY, SVGAGI. In DNA, the CDR3 is TGTGCCAGCAGGGGCGGGGGTCTCACAGATACGCAGTATTTT. It is translated as CASRGGGLTDTQYF.

The V gene is TRBV5-1, the J gene TRBJ2-7; 13 positions match TRBD2. CDR3 size: 16 residues. The germline V gene has CDR1 SGHRS and CDR2 YFSETQ. With V trimmed by 5 bases and J by 12 bases, 17 bases remained unmatched. CDR3 DNA sequence: TGCGCCAGCAGTATGGGGAGCGGGACTAGCGGGGAGCTATGGTACTTC. It yields the protein CASSMGSGTSGELWYF.

The chain joins TRBV13 to TRBJ2-7; 10 bases align to TRBD2. The trim removed 5 bases at V and 0 bases at J, leaving 4 bases unmatched. This CDR3 has 15 residues. Germline CDR1 is PRHDT and CDR2 is FYEKMQ (reference sequence). This chain's CDR3 is CASSARLAGSYEQYF. The CDR3 DNA reads TGTGCCAGCAGCGCCAGACTAGCGGGCTCCTACGAGCAGTACTTC.

This chain joins TRBV14 and TRBJ2-7; 10 bases match TRBD2. CDR1 and CDR2 from the germline V gene are SGHDN and FVKESK. The CDR3 consists of 16 residues. J lost 2 bases, V lost 4 bases, and 8 bases had no gene match. As DNA, the CDR3 is TGTGCCAGCAGCCCCCTCGGACTAGCGGTAGCCTACGAGCAGTACTTC. It codes for CASSPLGLAVAYEQYF.

This rearrangement joins TRBV9 to TRBJ1-2; 12 bases agree with TRBD1. This CDR3 comprises 15 residues. Germline V gene lookup returns CDR1 SGDLS and CDR2 YYNGEE. V lost 4 bases and J lost 4; bases outside the gene matches: 5. This CDR3 is CASSPGTGGGYGYTF. DNA of the CDR3: TGTGCCAGCAGCCCCGGGACAGGGGGCGGCTATGGCTACACCTTC. The full variable domain, rest sourced from reference TRBV9 and TRBJ1-2, is DSGVTQTPKHLITATGQRVTLRCSPRSGDLSVYWYQQSLDQGLQFLIQYYNGEERAKGNILERFSAQQFPDLHSELNLSSLELGDSALYFCASSPGTGGGYGYTFGSGTRLTVV.

V gene TRBV7-2 combines with J gene TRBJ1-3; D gene uncertain. Trimming stripped 5 bases from V and 0 bases from J, with 17 bases between. Germline V lookup: CDR1 SGHTA, CDR2 FQGNSA. This CDR3 has 17 residues. Here the CDR3 reads CASSPLSSPLSGNTIYF. The CDR3 bases are TGTGCCAGCAGCCCGTTGTCTAGTCCGCTCTCTGGAAACACCATATATTTT.

The chain has TRBV7-2 and TRBJ1-1; a weak D match, TRBD1 (5 bases). Germline V CDR1 and CDR2: SGHTA, FQGNSA. The CDR3 runs 18 residues. Trimming stripped 1 base from V and 1 base from J, with 19 bases between. The CDR3 is CASSLVYGGAVGNTEAFF. The DNA of the CDR3 is TGTGCCAGCAGCTTAGTCTATGGTGGGGCGGTTGGGAACACTGAAGCTTTCTTT. The entire variable domain, with the rest obtained from reference TRBV7-2 and TRBJ1-1, is as follows: GAGVSQSPSNKVTEKGKDVELRCDPISGHTALYWYRQSLGQGLEFLIYFQGNSAPDKSGLPSDRFSAERTGGSVSTLTIQRTQQEDSAVYLCASSLVYGGAVGNTEAFFGQGTRLTVV.

The rearrangement joins TRBV20-1 to TRBJ2-1, with TRBD2 matching over 8 bases. CDR1 is DFQATT and CDR2 is SNEGSKA in the germline V gene (reference sequence). The ends lost 0 bases at V and 15 bases at J; junction bases unmatched: 4. This CDR3 is 11 amino acids long. The CDR3 region is CSAREGLGPFF. The CDR3, as DNA: TGCAGTGCTAGAGAGGGACTAGGTCCGTTCTTC.

With regard to this clone: The junction and the germline gene differ at one end; a read error may be behind it. This chain's CDR3 is CSSSPGTGRPRDEQYF. The CDR3 DNA reads as TGTTCCAGCAGCCCCGGGACAGGGCGGCCGAGGGACGAGCAGTACTTC. The chain is built from TRBV7-9 and TRBJ2-7; 9 bases align to TRBD1. The CDR3 consists of 16 residues. Germline lookup yields CDR1 SEHNR and CDR2 FQNEAQ (reference sequence).

The V call is TRBV5-1, the J call TRBJ1-4; maybe TRBD1 (5 bases). V shed 1 base and J shed 6 bases, with 10 bases lying between them. The CDR3 covers 14 residues. Per germline, CDR1 SGHRS and CDR2 YFSETQ. CDR3 sequence reads: CASSLMWGDEKLFF. The CDR3 DNA sequence: TGCGCCAGCAGCTTGATGTGGGGGGATGAAAAACTGTTTTTT.

This rearrangement joins TRBV5-1 to TRBJ1-3, with D possibly TRBD1 on 6 matching bases. The CDR3 has 15 amino acids. Between the trimmed V and J ends, which lost 4 bases and 4 bases, there was a span of 15 bases. Germline loops: CDR1 SGHRS, CDR2 YFSETQ. The CDR3 nucleotides are TGCGCCAGCAGCGAACAGGGATCGGGGGGAAACACCATATATTTT. As protein: CASSEQGSGGNTIYF. The full variable domain, completed using reference TRBV5-1 and TRBJ1-3, is KAGVTQTPRYLIKTRGQQVTLSCSPISGHRSVSWYQQTPGQGLQFLFEYFSETQRNKGNFPGRFSGRQFSNSRSEMNVSTLELGDSALYLCASSEQGSGGNTIYFGEGSWLTVV.

The V and J genes are TRBV4-1 and TRBJ1-2; 8 positions agree with TRBD1. V was clipped by 4 bases and J by 6 bases; unmatched bases: 13. CDR3 length equals 16 residues. The germline V gene has CDR1 MGHRA and CDR2 YSYEKL. The CDR3 region has the DNA TGCGCCAGCAGCCCCGCTCCGCAGGGGGCGCGGCATGGCTACACCTTC. Translated, it gives CASSPAPQGARHGYTF.

The table lists this clone with a few counts. CDR3 protein: CASSLFASDGTQYF. As DNA, the CDR3 is TGTGCCAGCAGCTTATTTGCTAGTGATGGGACCCAGTACTTC. The chain joins TRBV13 to TRBJ2-5; D gene ambiguous. Germline CDR1 reads PRHDT; CDR2 reads FYEKMQ (reference sequence). Trimming removed 2 bases at V and 7 bases at J, with 14 bases between. This CDR3 is 14 amino acids long.

This clone has just one count. The chain carries TRBV2 and TRBJ1-5; 7 nucleotides align to TRBD1. Germline V gene lookup returns CDR1 SNHLY and CDR2 FYNNEI. J gave up 6 bases and V 6 bases, and 8 bases lay outside the gene matches. CDR3 length: 14 amino acids. DNA for the CDR3: TGTGCCAGCAGCGATCAGGGGGGCAGTCAGCCCCAGCATTTT. It specifies CASSDQGGSQPQHF.

CDR3 bases: TGTGCCATCAGATCACAGACAGGGGGCGAAGCAGGGTTCACTGAAGCTTTCTTT. This encodes CAIRSQTGGEAGFTEAFF. The chain couples TRBV10-3 to TRBJ1-1; the match to TRBD1 covers 10 bases. The V gene's germline CDR1 is ENHRY and CDR2 SYGVKD. V trimming: 6 bases; J trimming: 4 bases; junction bases outside the gene matches: 17. The CDR3 contains 18 residues.

This clone was detected only a few times. The chain joins TRBV25-1 to TRBJ2-2, with 11 bases lining up with TRBD1. V was clipped by 8 bases and J by 6 bases; unmatched bases: 2. CDR3 length: 13 residues. Looked up from germline, CDR1 is MGHDK and CDR2 is SYGVNS. In nucleotides, the CDR3 is TGTGCCAGCGGGACAGGGGGTCCCGGGGAGCTGTTTTTT. Its translation is CASGTGGPGELFF. The full variable domain, rest sourced from reference TRBV25-1 and TRBJ2-2, is EADIYQTPRYLVIGTGKKITLECSQTMGHDKMYWYQQDPGMELHLIHYSYGVNSTEKGDLSSESTVSRIRTEHFPLTLESARPSHTSQYLCASGTGGPGELFFGEGSRLTVL.

The chain employs TRBV28 and TRBJ1-5; 7 bases align to TRBD1. The length of the CDR3 is 14 residues. Trimming cost V 4 bases and J 5 bases; bases outside gene matches: 5. The germline CDR1 and CDR2 sequences are MDHEN and SYDVKM. The CDR3 DNA reads as TGTGCCAGCAGTTGGGACAGATTGCATCAGCCCCAGCATTTT. Encoded protein: CASSWDRLHQPQHF.